The clone carrying this TCR beta chain was found many times. Antigen: not known. The data derive from a study of T cells in Graves' hyperthyroidism and ophthalmopathy. Study-wide results and limits: From stable hyperthyroidism, ophthalmopathy was separated by a 13 V-J model.

The CDR3 runs 15 residues. Germline V CDR1 and CDR2: SNHLY, FYNNEI. Trimming stripped 4 bases from V and 4 bases from J, with 17 bases between. The CDR3 regions of TCR beta were amplified from RNA transcripts. The TCR CDR3 was amplified in a first-round RT-PCR using the HTBI primer set. A single record per CDR3 protein comes from TCRdb applying MiXCR to the multiplex PCR reads. The profile shows about 420,000 distinct CDR3 sequences, 15% to 19% of them singletons. Researchers defined stable Graves' hyperthyroidism as no ophthalmopathy progression within 18 months. The sequenced material came from blood. The source is a woman between 18 and 30 years old with Graves' hyperthyroidism. V and J are TRBV2 and TRBJ2-7; D gene uncertain. In DNA, the CDR3 is TGTGCCAGCAGTGGAAAGGCTCCTAGACCTTACGAGCAGTACTTC. It codes for CASSGKAPRPYEQYF.